The clone carrying this TCR beta chain was counted a few times. CDR3 size: 13 residues. V dropped 3 bases and J dropped 7; count of bases not matched to a gene: 3. This sample stems from a study of blood T cell repertoires in COVID-19. Libraries were prepared by immunoSEQ multiplex PCR; TCRdb keeps only in-frame clonotypes and omits some of them. The profile shows some 180,000 clones, more than 85% of them singletons. Enrolled during active infection, Seattle patients were then followed longitudinally. The sequencing input was peripheral blood. This sequence was found in a woman of 80 years or more with COVID-19, enrolled during active disease. This chain links TRBV12-3 or TRBV12-4 with TRBJ1-5; 7 nucleotides align to TRBD1. The CDR3 DNA follows: TGTGCCAGCAGTTTGACAGGGAGGCAGCCCCAGCATTTT. It codes for CASSLTGRQPQHF.